Detailed here is one T cell receptor (beta chain). Its antigen is currently unknown. This specimen belongs to a study of OX40 agonist ivuxolimab in advanced cancers. Looking at the study overall: Patients were given ivuxolimab, an antibody that agonizes OX40 (CD134). Findings and caveats of the study: The study did not work out the antigen specificity of the expanded peripheral T cells.

V lost 6 bases and J lost 1, with 18 bases in between. Germline CDR1 reads SGHDN; CDR2 reads FVKESK. The CDR3 runs to 16 residues. TCRdb's table, derived via immunoSEQ multiplex PCR, lists solely in-frame clones and lacks some. The repertoire consists of 55,000 to 80,000 clones, with approximately 80% occurring once and the leading ten covering about 5%. Excluded were patients having autoimmune disease history or systemic immunosuppression. Samples were taken at baseline and on day 1 of cycles 4 and 7. This TCR came from an adult with an advanced solid tumor such as melanoma, head and neck, liver or kidney cancer. Sequencing was performed on CD4+ or CD8+ T cells sorted from blood, taken in a trial of the OX40 agonist ivuxolimab. This chain links TRBV14 with TRBJ1-1; no reliable D call. This CDR3 is CASSHVPGNGNTEAFF. CDR3 coding DNA: TGTGCCAGCAGTCACGTACCGGGGAACGGGAACACTGAAGCTTTCTTT. Filled out from reference TRBV14 and TRBJ1-1, the complete variable domain reads EAGVTQFPSHSVIEKGQTVTLRCDPISGHDNLYWYRRVMGKEIKFLLHFVKESKQDESGMPNNRFLAERTGGTYSTLKVQPAELEDSGVYFCASSHVPGNGNTEAFFGQGTRLTVV.